Each of the 27 T cell receptor beta chains below was sequenced from the same sample in a study of cytomegalovirus exposure and HLA in healthy donors. The PCR made use of 60 Vbeta and 13 Jbeta primers. TCRdb's table, derived via immunoSEQ multiplex PCR, lists solely in-frame clones and lacks some. The sample carries more than 65,000 clones, around 79% recorded once. The material sequenced was PBMCs. Receptor source: a woman aged 40 to 50 in good health and CMV-seropositive.

The genes are TRBV2 and TRBJ2-5, with TRBD2 matching 7 bases. This CDR3 is built from 14 residues. V lost 8 bases, J lost 0 bases, and 6 bases stayed unmatched. The germline V gene encodes CDR1 SNHLY and CDR2 FYNNEI. CDR3: CASPKRDHQETQYF. The CDR3 DNA reads as TGTGCCAGCCCCAAGCGGGACCACCAAGAGACCCAGTACTTC. Combining the CDR3 with reference TRBV2 and TRBJ2-5 gives the whole variable domain EPEVTQTPSHQVTQMGQEVILRCVPISNHLYFYWYRQILGQKVEFLVSFYNNEISEKSEIFDDQFSVERPDGSNFTLKIRSTKLEDSAMYFCASPKRDHQETQYFGPGTRLLVL.

The chain combines TRBV5-1 with TRBJ1-3; 9 bases are shared with TRBD1. The CDR3 covers 15 residues. The V segment lost 4 bases and the J segment 14 bases; nucleotides outside the gene matches: 16. The germline CDR1 and CDR2 sequences are SGHRS and YFSETQ. CDR3 region: CASSDSGTGTSSVYF. The DNA of the CDR3 is TGCGCCAGCAGCGATTCCGGGACAGGGACTTCATCCGTATATTTT.

Only a few counts were recorded for this clone. One end of the junction fails to match germline, which may point to a read error. V is TRBV30 and J is TRBJ1-2; D possibly corresponds to TRBD1 (5 bases). This CDR3 has 13 residues. CDR1 is GTSNPN and CDR2 is SVGIG in the germline V gene (reference sequence). The CDR3 coding sequence is TGTGCCGGGAGTAAAGGGGTTTTCTATGGCTACACCTTC. Its translation: CAGSKGVFYGYTF. Full variable domain (outside the CDR3, taken from reference TRBV30 and TRBJ1-2): SQTIHQWPATLVQPVGSPLSLECTVEGTSNPNLYWYRQAAGRGLQLLFYSVGIGQISSEVPQNLSASRPQDRQFILSSKKLLLSDSGFYLCAGSKGVFYGYTFGSGTRLTVV.

The CDR3 region is CASSSPPGTGRNSPLHF. The CDR3 bases are TGTGCCAGCAGTTCCCCCCCGGGGACAGGCCGTAATTCACCCCTCCACTTT. The J gene is TRBJ1-6, the V gene TRBV27; 8 nucleotides match TRBD1. Germline CDR1 and CDR2: MNHEY and SMNVEV (reference sequence). This CDR3 spans 17 amino acids. J lost 6 bases, V lost 4 bases, and 11 bases had no gene match.

The chain combines TRBV4-1 with TRBJ1-1, with D perhaps TRBD1 (5 bases). Between the trimmed V and J ends, which lost 0 bases and 4 bases, there was a span of 15 bases. This CDR3 spans 16 amino acids. Germline CDR1 and CDR2: MGHRA and YSYEKL. The CDR3: CASSQDLPPGGTEAFF. The CDR3, as DNA: TGCGCCAGCAGCCAAGATCTCCCCCCCGGGGGCACTGAAGCTTTCTTT.

The rearrangement links TRBV5-1 to TRBJ2-5, with 12 bases identical to TRBD2. The CDR3 spans 20 residues. In germline, CDR1 is SGHRS, CDR2 YFSETQ. The trim removed 4 bases at V and 1 base at J, leaving 17 bases unmatched. CDR3 sequence reads: CASSTGLRTSGTPPQETQYF. CDR3 DNA sequence: TGCGCCAGCAGCACCGGACTGCGGACTAGCGGGACGCCCCCCCAAGAGACCCAGTACTTC.

The chain joins TRBV2 to TRBJ1-1, with 7 nucleotides matching TRBD1. Germline CDR1 reads SNHLY; CDR2 reads FYNNEI. The CDR3 is made up of 16 amino acids. After removal of 9 bases from V and 0 bases from J, the junction contained 13 bases not matched to a gene. CDR3 loop: CASIAGDRLVNTEAFF. The DNA of the CDR3 is TGTGCCAGTATAGCTGGGGACAGACTTGTGAACACTGAAGCTTTCTTT. The whole variable domain, remainder taken from reference TRBV2 and TRBJ1-1, is EPEVTQTPSHQVTQMGQEVILRCVPISNHLYFYWYRQILGQKVEFLVSFYNNEISEKSEIFDDQFSVERPDGSNFTLKIRSTKLEDSAMYFCASIAGDRLVNTEAFFGQGTRLTVV.

The chain employs TRBV2 and TRBJ1-5, with D possibly being TRBD1 (5 bases). V was clipped by 6 bases and J by 0 bases, with 9 bases between them. CDR1 is SNHLY and CDR2 is FYNNEI in the germline V gene. This CDR3 is built from 14 residues. CDR3 in DNA: TGTGCCAGCAGCGGGGGTTTTAGCAATCAGCCCCAGCATTTT. Residues: CASSGGFSNQPQHF. Full variable domain (rest looked up from reference TRBV2 and TRBJ1-5): EPEVTQTPSHQVTQMGQEVILRCVPISNHLYFYWYRQILGQKVEFLVSFYNNEISEKSEIFDDQFSVERPDGSNFTLKIRSTKLEDSAMYFCASSGGFSNQPQHFGDGTRLSIL.

V gene TRBV5-1 combines with J gene TRBJ2-1; 8 positions match TRBD2. J was trimmed by 3 bases and V by 0 bases; bases with no gene match: 5. The CDR3 runs 16 residues. Germline V gene data show CDR1 as SGHRS and CDR2 as YFSETQ. The CDR3 reads CASSLEAGGLYNEQFF. The CDR3 DNA reads as TGCGCCAGCAGCTTGGAGGCGGGAGGCCTCTACAATGAGCAGTTCTTC.

V and J are TRBV18 and TRBJ2-7, with D tentatively TRBD2 (5 bases). The CDR3 totals 12 residues. Germline CDR1 and CDR2: KGHSH and LQKENI. The germline V and J ends were trimmed by 6 bases and 3 bases, with 9 bases remaining between them. CDR3 amino acids: CASSRRDYEQYF. Written as DNA, the CDR3 is TGTGCCAGCTCTCGCCGGGACTACGAGCAGTACTTC.

The chain couples TRBV11-2 to TRBJ1-1, with 7 nucleotides matching TRBD1. There are 14 residues in the CDR3. J was trimmed by 6 bases and V by 2 bases; bases with no gene match: 6. Germline values: CDR1 SGHAT, CDR2 FQNNGV. CDR3 amino acids: CASSLTTGPAEAFF. In nucleotides, the CDR3 is TGTGCCAGCAGCTTAACGACAGGGCCCGCTGAAGCTTTCTTT.

The chain couples TRBV5-1 to TRBJ1-2; D may be TRBD1 (5 bases). CDR3 length: 17 residues. V was shortened by 3 bases and J by 8 bases, with 26 bases between the two germline ends. Per the germline V gene, CDR1 is SGHRS and CDR2 is YFSETQ. The CDR3, as DNA: TGCGCCAGCAGCTACTCGCAGACAGTTGCCGGCAGTAGGGGCTACACCTTC. Translated: CASSYSQTVAGSRGYTF. Full variable domain (rest looked up from reference TRBV5-1 and TRBJ1-2): KAGVTQTPRYLIKTRGQQVTLSCSPISGHRSVSWYQQTPGQGLQFLFEYFSETQRNKGNFPGRFSGRQFSNSRSEMNVSTLELGDSALYLCASSYSQTVAGSRGYTFGSGTRLTVV.

This clone was recorded a few times. CDR3 sequence reads: CASAAPTGTNEKLFF. The CDR3 DNA reads as TGCGCCAGCGCAGCGCCGACAGGGACTAATGAAAAACTGTTTTTT. The V call is TRBV5-1, the J call TRBJ1-4; 7 bases fit TRBD1. The V gene end was trimmed by 7 bases and the J gene end by 2 bases; junction bases not matched to a gene: 8. The CDR3 sequence is 15 residues long. The germline gives CDR1 SGHRS, CDR2 YFSETQ.

This clone has a single count. This sequence joins TRBV5-1 and TRBJ1-2; tentative D call: TRBD1 (5 bases). Germline assignment: CDR1 SGHRS and CDR2 YFSETQ. CDR3 size: 14 residues. With 4 bases removed from V and 3 bases from J, the gap between germline ends came to 13 bases. CDR3 sequence (DNA): TGCGCCAGCAGCCCCCGGCCGACAGACTATGGCTACACCTTC. Protein: CASSPRPTDYGYTF.

The chain couples TRBV2 to TRBJ2-2, with a weak D call TRBD2 (6 bases). The germline V gene has CDR1 SNHLY and CDR2 FYNNEI. This CDR3 contains 18 residues. Trimming removed 0 bases at V and 6 bases at J, with 20 bases between. This CDR3 reads CASSEARLGGGAAGELFF. DNA for the CDR3: TGTGCCAGCAGTGAAGCGAGGCTGGGTGGAGGGGCTGCCGGGGAGCTGTTTTTT.

The chain combines TRBV7-9 with TRBJ2-3; D is perhaps TRBD1 (6 bases). Germline V gene sequence: CDR1 SEHNR, CDR2 FQNEAQ (reference sequence). The CDR3 is 15 residues long. Trimming pared 5 bases from V and 2 bases from J, leaving 14 bases between. DNA of the CDR3: TGTGCCAGCAGCCGAACCGGGACAAACACAGATACGCAGTATTTT. Translation: CASSRTGTNTDTQYF.

This rearrangement joins TRBV5-1 to TRBJ1-2; unclear D gene. The CDR3 totals 13 residues. Trimming cost V 0 bases and J 6 bases, with 9 bases left between them. Germline values: CDR1 SGHRS, CDR2 YFSETQ. CDR3 nucleotides: TGCGCCAGCAGCTTGGATGTCGGGAATGGCTACACCTTC. Translated: CASSLDVGNGYTF.

The chain employs TRBV30 and TRBJ2-7, with TRBD2 identical over 7 bases. This CDR3 has 16 residues. Trimming at V came to 5 bases and at J to 6 bases, leaving 19 bases not matched to a gene. Germline CDR1 GTSNPN, CDR2 SVGIG (reference sequence). DNA of the CDR3: TGTGCCTGGGATCGAGGCGGGAGACAAGGGGTGGGCGAGCAGTACTTC. Its translation: CAWDRGGRQGVGEQYF.

The V gene is TRBV6-1, the J gene TRBJ2-3, with D possibly TRBD2 on 6 matching bases. Trimming shortened V by 1 base and J by 4 bases, and 12 bases separated the two germline ends. Germline V gene lookup returns CDR1 MNHNS and CDR2 SASEGT. The CDR3 is 15 amino acids. The CDR3 here is CASSEDGGPADTQYF. DNA of the CDR3: TGTGCCAGCAGTGAAGACGGGGGTCCCGCAGATACGCAGTATTTT.

The V call is TRBV30, the J call TRBJ1-1; D remains unclear. The V gene lost 3 bases and the J gene lost 2 bases, with 13 bases spanning the gap. The CDR3 loop spans 14 amino acids. Germline V gives CDR1 GTSNPN, CDR2 SVGIG (reference sequence). The CDR3 region is CAWSRLGPNTEAFF. DNA of the CDR3: TGTGCCTGGAGCCGACTAGGTCCTAACACTGAAGCTTTCTTT.

The chain joins TRBV4-1 to TRBJ2-7; D gene uncertain. V lost 4 bases to trimming and J lost 4 bases, with 17 bases between them. From germline, CDR1 is MGHRA and CDR2 YSYEKL. The CDR3 runs 15 residues. The CDR3 here is CASSRNRWADYEQYF. The CDR3, as DNA: TGCGCCAGCAGCCGTAATCGATGGGCAGATTACGAGCAGTACTTC.

This clone was found once. This chain joins TRBV30 and TRBJ2-1, with 11 positions matching TRBD2. In germline, CDR1 is GTSNPN, CDR2 SVGIG (reference sequence). This CDR3 spans 15 amino acids. The junction had 6 bases not matched to a gene; V was cut back by 2 bases and J by 6 bases. In DNA, the CDR3 is TGTGCCTGGAGTACGGGACTAGCGGTCGGCAATGAGCAGTTCTTC. Protein: CAWSTGLAVGNEQFF.

In this sample, this clone turned up a few times. The rearrangement links TRBV5-4 to TRBJ2-7; no reliable D call. Germline loops: CDR1 SGHNT, CDR2 YYREEE (reference sequence). V was trimmed by 6 bases and J by 4 bases, leaving 14 bases between them. The CDR3 has 13 residues. The CDR3 nucleotides read TGTGCCAGCAACCAAGGAACAGCTTACGAGCAGTACTTC. It specifies CASNQGTAYEQYF.

The chain carries TRBV5-1 and TRBJ2-7; 12 bases agree with TRBD2. After removal of 5 bases from V and 6 bases from J, the junction contained 9 bases not matched to a gene. Germline CDR1 reads SGHRS; CDR2 reads YFSETQ. CDR3 length equals 15 residues. The chain's CDR3 is CASRPGLAGWGEQYF. CDR3 nucleotides: TGCGCCAGCAGGCCTGGACTAGCGGGGTGGGGCGAGCAGTACTTC. The variable domain in full, with the rest retrieved from reference TRBV5-1 and TRBJ2-7, is KAGVTQTPRYLIKTRGQQVTLSCSPISGHRSVSWYQQTPGQGLQFLFEYFSETQRNKGNFPGRFSGRQFSNSRSEMNVSTLELGDSALYLCASRPGLAGWGEQYFGPGTRLTVT.

The chain joins TRBV7-2 to TRBJ2-3, with D perhaps TRBD2 (6 bases). The CDR3 extends over 14 amino acids. Germline V lookup: CDR1 SGHTA, CDR2 FQGNSA. Trimming took off 1 base at V and 2 bases at J, with 7 bases between the two ends. Here the CDR3 reads CASSLGGVTDTQYF. As DNA, the CDR3 is TGTGCCAGCAGCTTAGGCGGGGTCACAGATACGCAGTATTTT.

V and J are TRBV5-1 and TRBJ2-5; 11 bases match TRBD1. V gave up 2 bases and J gave up 6 bases; unmatched junction bases: 6. Germline CDR1 is SGHRS and CDR2 is YFSETQ. The CDR3 spans 15 residues. The CDR3 here is CASSFAGTGGQTQYF. The CDR3 coding sequence is TGCGCCAGCAGCTTCGCCGGGACAGGGGGGCAGACCCAGTACTTC.

This chain links TRBV25-1 with TRBJ1-6; possibly TRBD1 for D (5 bases). This CDR3 spans 14 amino acids. Trimming took off 7 bases at V and 7 bases at J, with 14 bases between the two ends. Germline loops: CDR1 MGHDK, CDR2 SYGVNS. The CDR3, as DNA: TGTGCCAGCAAGGCGTCAGGGTCGAATTCACCCCTCCACTTT. This codes for CASKASGSNSPLHF.